Following are 5 T cell receptor beta chains from one sample sequenced in a study of OX40 agonist ivuxolimab in advanced cancers. Produced via immunoSEQ multiplex PCR; TCRdb's table is partial and in-frame only. In the table there are roughly 80,000 clones, around 85% of which are singletons. The source material was CD4+ or CD8+ T cells sorted from blood, sampled in a trial of the OX40 agonist ivuxolimab. The receptors shown here come from an adult with an advanced solid tumor such as melanoma, head and neck, liver or kidney cancer.

The chain joins TRBV11-1 to TRBJ1-6; no clear D. The CDR3 is 14 amino acids. In germline, CDR1 is SGHAT, CDR2 FQDESV (reference sequence). V was trimmed by 5 bases and J by 10 bases, leaving 15 bases between them. Written as DNA, the CDR3 is TGTGCCAGCAGCCCCCCACGGGCCGAATCACCCCTCCACTTT. This gives the protein CASSPPRAESPLHF.

V is TRBV5-8 and J is TRBJ2-1; the D gene is possibly TRBD1 (5 bases). The V gene's germline CDR1 is SGHTS and CDR2 YDEGEE. V dropped 6 bases and J dropped 0 bases, with 13 bases sitting between them. The CDR3 spans 15 residues. CDR3 amino acids: CASIPGPSSYNEQFF. The CDR3 DNA follows: TGTGCCAGCATCCCAGGGCCCAGCTCCTACAATGAGCAGTTCTTC.

This clone appeared a single time. The chain couples TRBV5-1 to TRBJ2-7; D perhaps matches TRBD2 (6 bases). The CDR3 sequence is 15 residues long. Trimming removed 0 bases at V and 7 bases at J, with 17 bases between. Germline V gene lookup returns CDR1 SGHRS and CDR2 YFSETQ. CDR3 sequence reads: CASSLDGRDLREQYF. CDR3 in DNA: TGCGCCAGCAGCTTGGATGGGCGGGATCTTCGGGAGCAGTACTTC.

The CDR3 DNA reads as TGTGCCAGTAGTACCGCCTCGACGGTCTCTGGGGCCAACGTCCTGACTTTC. It codes for CASSTASTVSGANVLTF. The chain uses TRBV19 and TRBJ2-6; D remains unclear. Germline values: CDR1 LNHDA, CDR2 SQIVND (reference sequence). The ends were cut back, 4 bases at V and 0 bases at J, with 13 bases in the middle. This CDR3 is 17 amino acids long.

This clone has just one count. The chain is built from TRBV4-1 and TRBJ2-3, with 7 bases that match TRBD1. There are 15 residues in the CDR3. V lost 4 bases and J lost 2; bases outside the gene matches: 6. Germline V gives CDR1 MGHRA, CDR2 YSYEKL. The CDR3 nucleotides are TGCGCCAGCAGCCTTCGACAGGGTGACACAGATACGCAGTATTTT. Its protein product is CASSLRQGDTDTQYF.